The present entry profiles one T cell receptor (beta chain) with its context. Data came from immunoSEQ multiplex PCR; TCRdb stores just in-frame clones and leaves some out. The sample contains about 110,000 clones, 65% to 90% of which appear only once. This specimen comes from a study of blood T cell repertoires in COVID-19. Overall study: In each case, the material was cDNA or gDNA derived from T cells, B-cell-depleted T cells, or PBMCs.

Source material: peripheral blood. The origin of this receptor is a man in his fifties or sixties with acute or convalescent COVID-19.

The CDR3 nucleotides are TGTGCCAGCAGTTTATATTTCGGGACTTCTATGGACTCACCCCTCCACTTT. Translating gives CASSLYFGTSMDSPLHF. The chain recombines TRBV27 with TRBJ1-6; TRBD1 is a possible D gene (5 bases). Germline CDR1 MNHEY, CDR2 SMNVEV (reference sequence). The CDR3 consists of 17 residues. Trimming took off 1 base at V and 10 bases at J, with 20 bases between the two ends.